Below are 21 T cell receptor beta chains sequenced from a single sample in a study of blood T cell repertoires in COVID-19. Repertoires were generated with immunoSEQ multiplex PCR, while TCRdb's copy carries only in-frame clones and drops some. The data hold about 280,000 clones, with 85% observed a single time. The specimen sequenced was peripheral blood. Source of these receptors: a man aged 50 to 59 with active or convalescent COVID-19.

The rearrangement joins TRBV14 to TRBJ2-3; no firm D call. Trimming stripped 0 bases from V and 9 bases from J, with 13 bases between. This CDR3 spans 14 amino acids. CDR1 is SGHDN and CDR2 is FVKESK in the germline V gene. The CDR3 nucleotides read TGTGCCAGCAGCCAAGAGCGAAACGATCGAACGCAGTATTTT. It is translated as CASSQERNDRTQYF. Filled out from reference TRBV14 and TRBJ2-3, the complete variable domain reads EAGVTQFPSHSVIEKGQTVTLRCDPISGHDNLYWYRRVMGKEIKFLLHFVKESKQDESGMPNNRFLAERTGGTYSTLKVQPAELEDSGVYFCASSQERNDRTQYFGPGTRLTVL.

This chain links TRBV4-1 with TRBJ2-3, with D possibly matching TRBD2 (5 bases). Germline V gives CDR1 MGHRA, CDR2 YSYEKL. Between the trimmed V and J ends, which lost 0 bases and 15 bases, there was a span of 16 bases. This CDR3 region has 13 residues. The CDR3 coding sequence is TGCGCCAGCAGCCAAGAGCGGCTAGCTGGAATCTATTTT. This translates into CASSQERLAGIYF.

The V gene is TRBV19, the J gene TRBJ1-5; 7 nucleotides agree with TRBD1. The CDR3 length is 12 residues. Trimming took 10 bases from V and 4 from J; bases not matched to a gene: 4. Per germline, CDR1 LNHDA and CDR2 SQIVND (reference sequence). The CDR3 nucleotides are TGTGCCACAGGGGGAAGAAATCAGCCCCAGCATTTT. Amino acids: CATGGRNQPQHF.

CDR3 nucleotides: TGTGCCAGCAGTTACGAAGGGACAGGGTTCTACGAGCAGTACTTC. Its protein product is CASSYEGTGFYEQYF. V usage is TRBV6-5 and J usage is TRBJ2-7; TRBD1 matches at 9 bases. Per germline, CDR1 MNHEY and CDR2 SVGAGI. Trimming removed 2 bases from V and 3 bases from J; junction bases left unmatched: 5. This CDR3 is 15 amino acids long.

The chain combines TRBV19 with TRBJ2-3; 8 bases match TRBD1. The V segment lost 0 bases and the J segment 4 bases; nucleotides outside the gene matches: 6. Germline values: CDR1 LNHDA, CDR2 SQIVND (reference sequence). The CDR3 has 16 amino acids. DNA of the CDR3: TGTGCCAGTAGTATAGAGGGCAGGGGGCGTCCAGATACGCAGTATTTT. It encodes CASSIEGRGRPDTQYF. The full variable domain, its missing parts supplied by reference TRBV19 and TRBJ2-3, is DGGITQSPKYLFRKEGQNVTLSCEQNLNHDAMYWYRQDPGQGLRLIYYSQIVNDFQKGDIAEGYSVSREKKESFPLTVTSAQKNPTAFYLCASSIEGRGRPDTQYFGPGTRLTVL.

The chain recombines TRBV11-3 with TRBJ2-5; the D gene is possibly TRBD2 (5 bases). Germline assignment: CDR1 SGHNT and CDR2 YENEEA. V lost 3 bases, J lost 3 bases, and 14 bases lay in between. CDR3 length: 15 amino acids. CDR3 nucleotides: TGTGCCAGCAGCTTGGGAGAGGATGGAAAAGAGACCCAGTACTTC. Translation gives CASSLGEDGKETQYF.

This clone was detected once. The chain uses TRBV2 and TRBJ2-7; tentative D call: TRBD2 (6 bases). This CDR3 contains 11 residues. Trimming shortened V by 8 bases and J by 4 bases, and 9 bases separated the two germline ends. Germline lookup yields CDR1 SNHLY and CDR2 FYNNEI. The DNA for the CDR3 is TGTGCCAGCGCCGGGGGATACGAGCAGTACTTC. Translating gives CASAGGYEQYF.

This clone was found once. The gene calls are TRBV3-1 (or the pseudogene TRBV3-2) and TRBJ1-2; 7 bases agree with TRBD1. CDR3 size: 13 residues. After removal of 4 bases from V and 4 bases from J, the junction contained 3 bases not matched to a gene. Germline loops: CDR1 LGHDT, CDR2 YNNKEL (reference sequence). In DNA, the CDR3 is TGTGCCAGCAGCCTTGGACAGGTCTATGGCTACACCTTC. Translation gives CASSLGQVYGYTF.

The chain uses TRBV3-1 (or the pseudogene TRBV3-2) and TRBJ1-5; TRBD1 agrees at 8 bases. Germline-derived CDR1 and CDR2 are LGHDT and YNNKEL (reference sequence). V shed 1 base and J 7 bases; nucleotides not matched to a gene: 3. The CDR3 totals 14 residues. CDR3 nucleotides: TGTGCCAGCAGCCAAGGGACAGGGAGGCAGCCCCAGCATTTT. Amino acid sequence: CASSQGTGRQPQHF.

The rearrangement uses TRBV30 and TRBJ2-1; D is possibly TRBD2 (6 bases). The CDR3 length is 10 residues. Between the trimmed V and J ends, which lost 5 bases and 10 bases, there was a span of 9 bases. Per germline, CDR1 GTSNPN and CDR2 SVGIG (reference sequence). CDR3 loop: CAWGDWEQFF. In DNA form, the CDR3 reads TGTGCCTGGGGGGACTGGGAGCAGTTCTTC. The variable domain in full, completed from reference TRBV30 and TRBJ2-1, reads SQTIHQWPATLVQPVGSPLSLECTVEGTSNPNLYWYRQAAGRGLQLLFYSVGIGQISSEVPQNLSASRPQDRQFILSSKKLLLSDSGFYLCAWGDWEQFFGPGTRLTVL.

The V gene is TRBV4-3, the J gene TRBJ2-2; no firm D call. Per the germline V gene, CDR1 is LGHNA and CDR2 is YSLEER. V was pared by 0 bases and J by 3 bases, with 5 bases between. The CDR3 consists of 14 residues. The DNA for the CDR3 is TGCGCCAGCAGCCAAGATACATACACCGGGGAGCTGTTTTTT. It codes for CASSQDTYTGELFF.

V and J are TRBV4-1 and TRBJ2-1; tentative D call: TRBD2 (6 bases). Germline V gene data show CDR1 as MGHRA and CDR2 as YSYEKL. The CDR3 sequence is 19 residues long. Trimming removed 0 bases at V and 0 bases at J, with 18 bases between. The DNA of the CDR3 is TGCGCCAGCAGCCAAGATCGGAGGACTACTGCGCGCTCCTACAATGAGCAGTTCTTC. Its protein product is CASSQDRRTTARSYNEQFF.

This clone was counted a few times. The rearrangement uses TRBV11-2 and TRBJ2-1; no definite D call. V lost 0 bases and J lost 4, with 10 bases in between. CDR3 length equals 15 residues. From germline, CDR1 is SGHAT and CDR2 FQNNGV. The CDR3 region has the DNA TGTGCCAGCAGCTTAGATGTACCGAGATACAATGAGCAGTTCTTC. Translating gives CASSLDVPRYNEQFF.

Concerning this clone itself: Other DNA sequences from this sample encode an identical CDR3 as well. The chain couples TRBV12-3 or TRBV12-4 to TRBJ1-1, with no clear D. The CDR3 is made up of 13 amino acids. The V end was cut by 3 bases, the J end by 1 base, with 6 bases between. For the CDR3, the DNA is TGTGCCAGCAGTTTTACCGGGAACACTGAAGCTTTCTTT. It is translated as CASSFTGNTEAFF.

The chain couples TRBV7-2 to TRBJ2-5; 13 bases match TRBD2. V was clipped by 4 bases and J by 5 bases; unmatched bases: 7. Germline values: CDR1 SGHTA, CDR2 FQGNSA. The CDR3 totals 16 residues. The CDR3 DNA reads as TGTGCCAGCAGCTCCAGACTAGCGGGAGGCGGGGAGACCCAGTACTTC. The encoded protein is CASSSRLAGGGETQYF.

The V gene is TRBV30, the J gene TRBJ2-1; 9 bases agree with TRBD1. Per the germline V gene, CDR1 is GTSNPN and CDR2 is SVGIG (reference sequence). This CDR3 spans 16 amino acids. Losses at the gene ends were 2 bases for V and 4 bases for J; bases not matched to a gene: 9. This chain's CDR3 is CAWSPPDRGPYNEQFF. Written as DNA, the CDR3 is TGTGCCTGGAGTCCACCGGACAGGGGCCCTTACAATGAGCAGTTCTTC.

The rearrangement links TRBV7-2 to TRBJ1-6; perhaps TRBD1 as D (5 bases). The length of the CDR3 is 14 residues. V gave up 4 bases and J gave up 9 bases, with 13 bases separating them. The V gene's germline CDR1 is SGHTA and CDR2 FQGNSA. This CDR3 is CASSYGTRSSPLHF. CDR3 nucleotides: TGTGCCAGCAGCTACGGGACTCGCAGTTCACCCCTCCACTTT.

The J gene is TRBJ2-7, the V gene TRBV4-2; weak D call: TRBD2 (6 bases). This CDR3 has 15 amino acids. The ends were cut back, 4 bases at V and 1 base at J, with 14 bases in the middle. Germline V lookup: CDR1 LGHNA, CDR2 YNFKEQ. The CDR3 nucleotides are TGTGCCAGCAGCCTTTCCCGGACTACTTCCTACGAGCAGTACTTC. Protein: CASSLSRTTSYEQYF.

V usage is TRBV4-3 and J usage is TRBJ1-2, with a tentative D call TRBD1 (5 bases). This CDR3 comprises 17 residues. V lost 0 bases and J 8 bases, leaving 22 bases between the germline ends. The germline V gene has CDR1 LGHNA and CDR2 YSLEER. The CDR3 DNA follows: TGCGCCAGCAGCCAAGACCCAAGTCGGCCCGCTCGGGGGGGCTACACCTTC. Translation gives CASSQDPSRPARGGYTF.

Comment on this clone: This may arise from a read error, as a much more abundant clone is one base away. This chain links TRBV7-9 with TRBJ1-5; possibly TRBD1 for D (5 bases). V shed 5 bases and J shed 2 bases, with 7 bases lying between them. The germline gives CDR1 SEHNR, CDR2 FQNEAQ (reference sequence). CDR3 size: 13 residues. The CDR3 here is CASSRGGNQPQHF. The CDR3 DNA reads TGTGCCAGCAGCCGGGGGGGCAATCAGCCCCAGCATTTT.

Only one count was recorded for this clone. The chain links TRBV5-1 to TRBJ2-2; TRBD2 aligns across 8 bases. The CDR3 contains 15 residues. Germline V gene sequence: CDR1 SGHRS, CDR2 YFSETQ. V was pared by 4 bases and J by 1 base, with 3 bases of the junction left unmatched. The CDR3 sequence is CASSPAGGNTGELFF. The CDR3 DNA follows: TGCGCCAGCAGCCCCGCGGGAGGGAACACCGGGGAGCTGTTTTTT.